This TCR beta chain was retrieved from a study of blood T cells in healthy people across ages. For the study at large: Template switching recovered approximately one barcoded beta molecule for every two T cells.

Germline V lookup: CDR1 LGHNA, CDR2 YNFKEQ. The V end lost 2 bases, the J end lost 1 base, and 8 bases lay between the germline ends. The CDR3 runs 15 residues. The use of a sample-barcoded 5' primer and a J-beta primer mix characterized a second PCR of about 6 to 11 cycles. Each cDNA molecule was tagged by a template-switch adaptor with 12 random nucleotides. MiXCR was run by TCRdb on the 5' RACE reads, yielding one entry per CDR3 protein. The data hold 1 million or so distinct CDR3 sequences, with around 45% observed a single time. Sequenced: blood. This sequence originates from a woman aged 55-69 years in good health. The chain links TRBV4-2 to TRBJ2-2; D ambiguous. CDR3: CASSQRAQNTGELFF. Here the CDR3 DNA reads TGTGCCAGCAGCCAAAGGGCTCAGAACACCGGGGAGCTGTTTTTT.